This T cell receptor beta chain is from a study of neurological immune-mediated disorders. Whole-study findings and limits: Phylogenetic analysis grouped 18 of 34 multiple sclerosis patients' repertoires together, suggesting a possible repertoire signature. Clinical and MRI features did not associate with the cluster found in multiple sclerosis patients.

This CDR3 has 14 residues. The method for making cDNA was 5'RACE, and it used 10-nucleotide random UMIs. TCRdb re-analysed the 5' RACE reads in MiXCR, keeping a single row per CDR3 protein. The sample lists about 60,000 distinct CDR3 sequences, roughly 4% occurring once. This clonotype came up a few times. As yet, its antigen is unknown. A junction end diverges from the germline sequence, so it may reflect a read error. Unsorted libraries were derived from 2 million PBMCs stored at -80 C. The sequenced sample consisted of PBMCs. The sequence was collected from a woman aged 45-65 years with multiple sclerosis. This rearrangement joins TRBV12-3 or TRBV12-4 to TRBJ1-6, with unresolved D. CDR3 DNA: TGTGCCAGCACCTTAAATGGGGAAAGGCCACCCCTCAACTTT. This gives the protein CASTLNGERPPLNF.